Sequencing of this T cell receptor beta chain was carried out in a study of radiation and T cells in renal cell carcinoma. Clones were sequenced by immunoSEQ multiplex PCR, and TCRdb holds only the in-frame ones, with some missing. The sample lists 18,000 or so clones, less than 65% occurring once. V was trimmed by 0 bases and J by 8 bases, leaving 8 bases between them. The V gene's germline CDR1 is MNHEY and CDR2 SMNVEV (reference sequence). The CDR3 has 13 amino acids. The sample's treatment: 15 Gy SBRT to primary tumor, nephrectomy 4 weeks later. This chain links TRBV27 with TRBJ2-4; D is ambiguous. The clonotype originates from a man aged 50 to 60 with renal cell carcinoma. The specimen was tumor tissue, collected from a patient whose treatment included radiotherapy and nephrectomy. CDR3 residues: CASSLSGRDIQYF. The CDR3 region has the DNA TGTGCCAGCAGTTTATCGGGTAGGGACATTCAGTACTTC.